Each of the 10 T cell receptor beta chains below was sequenced from the same sample in a study of blood T cells in healthy people across ages (dated by TCRdb to the mid-2010s). The library was obtained by 5' RACE. Sequencing used an Illumina HiSeq 2500. A second PCR of about 6 to 12 cycles was run with a J-beta primer mix and a sample-barcoded 5' primer. Starting from the raw public reads, TCRdb applied fastp trimming at Q25, assembled clones with MiXCR and retained in-frame beta chains. Merged by CDR3 protein, the rows form single entries marked with the most common genes and DNA. The sample profile shows 750,000 to 850,000 distinct CDR3 sequences; 20% to 25% of them were found once. The ten largest account for approximately 4% of the sample. Separately, the same data were catalogued under a study of T cells of mothers and their children.

The sequencing sample was made of blood. The origin of the receptors is a boy aged 5-17 years in good health.

This clonotype was picked up a small number of times. The chain uses TRBV20-1 and TRBJ2-5; 10 nucleotides agree with TRBD1. The J call could be wrong; TRBJ2-1 is a better fit for the DNA end. Per germline, CDR1 DFQATT and CDR2 SNEGSKA (reference sequence). There are 13 residues in the CDR3. In nucleotides, the CDR3 is TGCAGTGCTTGTGGGACAGGGGCCCATGAGCAGTTCTTC. Amino acids: CSACGTGAHEQFF.

This clonotype turned up a few times. The J gene is TRBJ2-1, the V gene TRBV28; D is unresolved. The CDR3 is 13 amino acids. Trimming removed 3 bases at V and 7 bases at J, with 10 bases between. The germline gives CDR1 MDHEN, CDR2 SYDVKM. The CDR3 bases are TGTGCCAGCAGTTTCGGCCTTTTAAATGAGCAGTTCTTC. Its translation: CASSFGLLNEQFF. Based on the CDR3 plus reference TRBV28 and TRBJ2-1, the full variable domain is DVKVTQSSRYLVKRTGEKVFLECVQDMDHENMFWYRQDPGLGLRLIYFSYDVKMKEKGDIPEGYSVSREKKERFSLILESASTNQTSMYLCASSFGLLNEQFFGPGTRLTVL.

This chain joins TRBV5-1 and TRBJ2-1, with 7 bases aligning to TRBD2. The CDR3 runs 15 residues. After removal of 0 bases from V and 6 bases from J, the junction contained 6 bases not matched to a gene. Germline V gene data show CDR1 as SGHRS and CDR2 as YFSETQ. CDR3 amino acids: CASSLGTSGLNEQFF. Here the CDR3 DNA reads TGCGCCAGCAGCTTGGGGACTAGTGGTCTCAATGAGCAGTTCTTC.

This rearrangement joins TRBV4-1 to TRBJ2-7; no firm D call. The CDR3 consists of 14 residues. Trimming removed 3 bases from V and 1 base from J, with 10 bases in between. CDR1 and CDR2 (germline): MGHRA, YSYEKL. This CDR3 reads CASSQFATSYEQYF. In DNA, the CDR3 is TGCGCCAGCAGCCAGTTCGCTACTTCCTACGAGCAGTACTTC.

The chain has TRBV5-6 and TRBJ2-3, with 8 positions matching TRBD2. V shed 5 bases and J 3 bases; nucleotides not matched to a gene: 5. CDR3 length: 14 residues. Germline CDR1 SGHDT, CDR2 YYEEEE. CDR3 region: CASSYGGETDTQYF. CDR3 DNA: TGTGCCAGCAGTTACGGGGGGGAGACAGATACGCAGTATTTT.

This clonotype was counted between two and nine times. The CDR3 reads CSAPPGERRTDTQYF. The CDR3 DNA reads as TGCAGTGCCCCGCCCGGGGAGAGACGCACAGATACGCAGTATTTT. The chain employs TRBV20-1 and TRBJ2-3; a weak D match, TRBD2 (5 bases). Germline-derived CDR1 and CDR2 are DFQATT and SNEGSKA (reference sequence). The length of the CDR3 is 15 residues. The V and J ends lost 6 bases and 1 base respectively, with 17 bases between them.

This clonotype was seen more than once but under ten times. In DNA, the CDR3 is TGCAGTGCTAGAGATCTAGCGGGGGAGCTGTACGAGCAGTACTTC. Amino acids: CSARDLAGELYEQYF. V and J are TRBV20-1 and TRBJ2-7; 10 positions match TRBD2. Germline loops: CDR1 DFQATT, CDR2 SNEGSKA (reference sequence). J was trimmed by 4 bases and V by 0 bases; bases with no gene match: 6. This CDR3 region has 15 residues.

The chain links TRBV7-2 to TRBJ2-7; 7 bases are shared with TRBD2. V shed 6 bases, J shed 1 base, and the junction held 6 bases outside the gene matches. Germline loops: CDR1 SGHTA, CDR2 FQGNSA. The CDR3 is 14 residues long. This CDR3 is CASRPGGSSYEQYF. The CDR3 nucleotides are TGTGCCAGCAGGCCGGGCGGGAGTTCCTACGAGCAGTACTTC. Filled out from reference TRBV7-2 and TRBJ2-7, the complete variable domain reads GAGVSQSPSNKVTEKGKDVELRCDPISGHTALYWYRQSLGQGLEFLIYFQGNSAPDKSGLPSDRFSAERTGGSVSTLTIQRTQQEDSAVYLCASRPGGSSYEQYFGPGTRLTVT.

This clonotype has just a few counts. V is TRBV5-1 and J is TRBJ1-5; TRBD1 is a possible D gene (5 bases). CDR1 is SGHRS, CDR2 YFSETQ, per germline. The CDR3 loop spans 15 amino acids. Trimming left V 0 bases short and J 5 bases short, with 12 bases between. The chain's CDR3 is CASSLEGAGDQPQHF. CDR3 nucleotide sequence: TGCGCCAGCAGCTTGGAGGGAGCGGGGGATCAGCCCCAGCATTTT.

The V gene is TRBV29-1, the J gene TRBJ2-1; TRBD2 aligns across 10 bases. Germline lookup yields CDR1 SQVTM and CDR2 ANQGSEA. The CDR3 sequence is 15 residues long. V lost 2 bases to trimming and J lost 3 bases; unmatched junction nucleotides: 4. The CDR3 DNA follows: TGCAGCGTTGAACGCCCTAGCGGGGGCTACAATGAGCAGTTCTTC. It codes for CSVERPSGGYNEQFF.